The sequence of this T cell receptor (beta chain) was determined in a study of T-cell memory formation after mild COVID-19. Points from the study as a whole: Clones shrinking between day 15 and 85 showed a balanced CD4/CD8 split, and those that grew later tilted toward CD4+. Pre-infection memory showed some responding clones, and this suggested that cross-reactive memory joined.

It was 5'RACE with constant-segment primers that produced the TCR alpha and TCR beta cDNA libraries, which carried sample barcodes and UMIs. TCRdb ran MiXCR on the 5' RACE reads and lists one entry per CDR3 protein. Of about 560,000 distinct CDR3 sequences in the sample, about 22% were seen once. Details on this clonotype: Its specificity is not known.

V lost 3 bases, J lost 5 bases, and 11 bases lay in between. The CDR3 extends over 13 amino acids. The germline V gene has CDR1 SGHKS and CDR2 YYEKEE (reference sequence). The gene calls are TRBV5-5 and TRBJ1-2; no reliable D call. This TCR was recovered from an adult woman who had mild COVID-19 (a few samples of this study predate the infection). Cell type and time point are not known. Sequencing was performed on PBMCs or a T cell subset sorted from them (not recorded which). The CDR3 reads CASSSTEPYGYTF. The CDR3 DNA sequence: TGTGCCAGCAGCTCCACGGAACCTTATGGCTACACCTTC.